The clone carrying this T cell receptor beta chain was seen a few times. This sample is part of a study of blood T cell repertoires in COVID-19. Study as a whole: There were acute and convalescent COVID-19 samples, and they came from the United States, Italy and Spain. PBMCs, B-cell-depleted T cells, or T cells were the source of the cDNA or gDNA that made up the material.

Germline values: CDR1 MGHRA, CDR2 YSYEKL. V was shortened by 0 bases and J by 4 bases, with 12 bases between the two germline ends. CDR3 length: 15 residues. Per the authors' pipeline: Reference gene primer amplification gave nucleated cell count estimates. The table came from immunoSEQ multiplex PCR; TCRdb's copy has only in-frame clones and leaves some out. The DNA was the basis for D and trimming; V, J and clone size are from that table. The data hold around 150,000 clones, with more than 85% observed a single time. The chain uses TRBV4-1 and TRBJ1-2; D not certain. Input material: peripheral blood. The receptor comes from a woman aged 60-75 years with COVID-19, enrolled during active disease. The CDR3 DNA reads as TGCGCCAGCAGCCAAGATTCGGCAGGATTCTATGGCTACACCTTC. This sequence encodes CASSQDSAGFYGYTF.